The 19 T cell receptor beta chains presented below share a single source sample, sequenced in a study of cytomegalovirus exposure and HLA in healthy donors. PCR used 60 Vbeta primers and 13 Jbeta primers. The data were produced by immunoSEQ multiplex PCR, yet TCRdb's version contains in-frame clones alone and is incomplete. The sample holds 85,000 to 130,000 clones, more than 60% seen once. The sample was PBMCs. These receptors were taken from a man aged 60 to 75 in good health and CMV-seronegative.

V gene TRBV4-2 combines with J gene TRBJ2-3; 11 positions agree with TRBD2. The CDR3 runs 19 residues. V was pared by 0 bases and J by 5 bases, with 13 bases of the junction left unmatched. Germline lookup yields CDR1 LGHNA and CDR2 YNFKEQ. Here the CDR3 DNA reads TGTGCCAGCAGCCAAGATCTAGGAATAGCGGGGGGGCTGGTAGATACGCAGTATTTT. Translated, it gives CASSQDLGIAGGLVDTQYF.

This chain links TRBV9 with TRBJ2-3; 8 bases line up with TRBD1. The CDR3 loop spans 14 amino acids. Losses at the gene ends were 7 bases for V and 1 base for J; bases not matched to a gene: 5. Germline V gives CDR1 SGDLS, CDR2 YYNGEE. CDR3 protein: CASSLGQGTDTQYF. CDR3 nucleotides: TGTGCCAGCTCCTTGGGACAGGGCACAGATACGCAGTATTTT.

CDR3 region: CATSRPPEQTGGFYEQYF. The CDR3, as DNA: TGTGCCACCAGCAGACCCCCCGAGCAAACAGGGGGCTTCTACGAGCAGTACTTC. The rearrangement joins TRBV15 to TRBJ2-7, with 9 nucleotides matching TRBD1. The V gene end was trimmed by 2 bases and the J gene end by 3 bases; junction bases not matched to a gene: 14. The CDR3 length is 18 residues. Per the germline V gene, CDR1 is LNHNV and CDR2 is YYDKDF (reference sequence).

This rearrangement joins TRBV6-6 to TRBJ2-3; TRBD2 matches 8 bases. The ends lost 2 bases at V and 4 bases at J; junction bases unmatched: 2. Germline CDR1 is MNHNY and CDR2 is SVGAGI (reference sequence). The CDR3 is 14 amino acids. DNA for the CDR3: TGTGCCAGCAGTTACGAAGCGGGGGCAGATACGCAGTATTTT. This encodes CASSYEAGADTQYF.

This chain uses TRBV7-9 with TRBJ2-1; tentative D call: TRBD2 (6 bases). The germline V gene encodes CDR1 SEHNR and CDR2 FQNEAQ (reference sequence). The germline V and J ends were trimmed by 3 bases and 10 bases, with 16 bases remaining between them. This CDR3 spans 14 amino acids. The CDR3 is CASSLRGGQEEQFF. CDR3 nucleotides: TGTGCCAGCAGCTTGCGTGGAGGGCAAGAGGAGCAGTTCTTC.

The J gene is TRBJ2-6, the V gene TRBV5-4; no definite D call. This CDR3 has 16 amino acids. The germline V and J ends were trimmed by 0 bases and 2 bases, with 9 bases remaining between them. Germline V gene sequence: CDR1 SGHNT, CDR2 YYREEE (reference sequence). The CDR3, as DNA: TGTGCCAGCAGCTTGGGCCCCGAGGCTGGGGCCAACGTCCTGACTTTC. Translation gives CASSLGPEAGANVLTF.

The V and J genes are TRBV7-2 and TRBJ2-5; 10 nucleotides agree with TRBD2. The V gene's germline CDR1 is SGHTA and CDR2 FQGNSA. With V trimmed by 8 bases and J by 5 bases, 11 bases remained unmatched. CDR3 size: 15 residues. The CDR3 protein is CASPPPTSGVETQYF. DNA of the CDR3: TGTGCCAGCCCCCCACCAACTAGCGGGGTGGAGACCCAGTACTTC.

This chain's CDR3 is CASSYLAGGGTDTQYF. The CDR3 coding sequence is TGTGCCAGCAGTTATCTAGCGGGGGGTGGGACAGATACGCAGTATTTT. The chain links TRBV7-2 to TRBJ2-3, with 11 bases matching TRBD2. The CDR3 loop spans 16 amino acids. Germline V gives CDR1 SGHTA, CDR2 FQGNSA. J gave up 3 bases and V 6 bases, and 8 bases lay outside the gene matches.

The chain joins TRBV7-2 to TRBJ2-4; TRBD2 agrees at 8 bases. This CDR3 spans 13 amino acids. The trim removed 8 bases at V and 1 base at J, leaving 1 base unmatched. Germline CDR1 SGHTA, CDR2 FQGNSA. CDR3: CASSGGAKNIQYF. DNA for the CDR3: TGTGCCAGCTCGGGGGGGGCCAAAAACATTCAGTACTTC.

The chain combines TRBV18 with TRBJ2-2, with D hard to call. Trimming took 2 bases from V and 4 from J, leaving 17 bases between them. Germline lookup yields CDR1 KGHSH and CDR2 LQKENI. The CDR3 spans 17 residues. In DNA, the CDR3 is TGTGCCAGCTCACCAAGGAGAAAAGAGTCCAGCACCGGGGAGCTGTTTTTT. It is translated as CASSPRRKESSTGELFF.

J is TRBJ1-6 and V is TRBV19; the D gene is possibly TRBD1 (5 bases). CDR1 and CDR2 (germline): LNHDA, SQIVND (reference sequence). The CDR3 loop spans 17 amino acids. Trimming took 3 bases from V and 5 from J, leaving 17 bases between them. The CDR3: CASSIVSRRGDNSPLHF. CDR3 sequence (DNA): TGTGCCAGTAGTATCGTGTCCCGGAGGGGAGATAATTCACCCCTCCACTTT.

This rearrangement joins TRBV7-2 to TRBJ1-5, with TRBD1 matching over 8 bases. CDR3 length equals 14 residues. V trimming: 4 bases; J trimming: 7 bases; junction bases outside the gene matches: 6. Germline CDR1 is SGHTA and CDR2 is FQGNSA. The CDR3 loop is CASSYGQGGQPQHF. In nucleotides, the CDR3 is TGTGCCAGCAGCTACGGACAGGGCGGCCAGCCCCAGCATTTT. Full variable domain (missing parts from reference TRBV7-2 and TRBJ1-5): GAGVSQSPSNKVTEKGKDVELRCDPISGHTALYWYRQSLGQGLEFLIYFQGNSAPDKSGLPSDRFSAERTGGSVSTLTIQRTQQEDSAVYLCASSYGQGGQPQHFGDGTRLSIL.

The chain has TRBV7-9 and TRBJ1-6; D may be TRBD1 (5 bases). The length of the CDR3 is 15 residues. Germline V CDR1 and CDR2: SEHNR, FQNEAQ (reference sequence). V dropped 5 bases and J dropped 4 bases, with 12 bases sitting between them. The CDR3 sequence: CASSAQGTYNSPLHF. DNA of the CDR3: TGTGCCAGCAGCGCCCAGGGAACTTATAATTCACCCCTCCACTTT.

This clone occurred a few times. J is TRBJ1-4 and V is TRBV7-9; 7 positions agree with TRBD1. V was pared by 1 base and J by 6 bases, with 8 bases of the junction left unmatched. Per germline, CDR1 SEHNR and CDR2 FQNEAQ (reference sequence). The CDR3 runs 16 residues. CDR3 DNA: TGTGCCAGCAGCTTAGGACAGGGAAGGGGCGATGAAAAACTGTTTTTT. This codes for CASSLGQGRGDEKLFF.

V is TRBV9 and J is TRBJ1-3; D call uncertain. Trimming took 0 bases from V and 6 from J, leaving 13 bases between them. The germline gives CDR1 SGDLS, CDR2 YYNGEE. CDR3 length: 15 amino acids. CDR3 region: CASSVDPLRENTIYF. CDR3 in DNA: TGTGCCAGCAGCGTAGATCCCCTAAGAGAAAACACCATATATTTT.

With respect to this clone: The junction differs from germline at one of its ends, possibly a read error. Additional DNA sequences in this sample encode the identical CDR3. The rearrangement uses TRBV6-5 and TRBJ1-2; 9 nucleotides line up with TRBD1. This CDR3 is built from 15 residues. Germline V gives CDR1 MNHEY, CDR2 SVGAGI. The CDR3: CASSYSNRGRDGYTF. In DNA, the CDR3 is TGTGCCAGCAGCTACTCGAACAGGGGGCGGGATGGCTACACCTTC.

This clone came up a few times. The chain uses TRBV5-1 and TRBJ2-1; 9 bases align to TRBD1. In germline, CDR1 is SGHRS, CDR2 YFSETQ. This CDR3 has 14 amino acids. J was trimmed by 4 bases and V by 5 bases; bases with no gene match: 4. CDR3 nucleotides: TGCGCCAGCAGGAGACAGGGGGGATACAATGAGCAGTTCTTC. Amino acids: CASRRQGGYNEQFF. The full variable domain, rest sourced from reference TRBV5-1 and TRBJ2-1, is KAGVTQTPRYLIKTRGQQVTLSCSPISGHRSVSWYQQTPGQGLQFLFEYFSETQRNKGNFPGRFSGRQFSNSRSEMNVSTLELGDSALYLCASRRQGGYNEQFFGPGTRLTVL.

The chain is built from TRBV5-1 and TRBJ2-3; 10 bases map to TRBD2. CDR3 length: 15 residues. V was clipped by 4 bases and J by 5 bases; unmatched bases: 7. CDR1 SGHRS and CDR2 YFSETQ come from the germline V gene. CDR3 sequence: CASSVAGLALDTQYF. CDR3 bases: TGCGCCAGCAGCGTGGCGGGACTAGCGCTAGATACGCAGTATTTT.

A single count supports this clone. This chain connects TRBV7-2 to TRBJ2-2, with TRBD2 identical over 7 bases. The length of the CDR3 is 17 residues. Germline V CDR1 and CDR2: SGHTA, FQGNSA. V shed 2 bases, J shed 5 bases, and the junction held 11 bases outside the gene matches. DNA for the CDR3: TGTGCCAGCAGCTTATACCCTGTTGGCGGGGGAACCGGGGAGCTGTTTTTT. Translated, it gives CASSLYPVGGGTGELFF.